Included here is one T cell receptor (beta chain) sequence, with context. Its antigen is still unknown. The data belong to a study of cytomegalovirus exposure and HLA in healthy donors. Points from the study as a whole: A likely sequencing artifact accounted for one observed cluster of highly shared sequence variants.

Germline V gene sequence: CDR1 SGHAT, CDR2 FQNNGV. CDR3 length: 13 residues. Trimming took off 2 bases at V and 4 bases at J, with 8 bases between the two ends. It was with 60 Vbeta and 13 Jbeta primers that the PCR ran. Only in-frame clones appear in the TCRdb table, and some are missing; sequencing was by immunoSEQ multiplex PCR. The table has 200,000 or so clones, over 80% seen once; the top ten hold 6.3%. The V call is TRBV11-2, the J call TRBJ1-1; maybe TRBD1 (5 bases). The sequence derives from a man in his forties in good health and CMV-seropositive. Sequenced input: PBMCs. CDR3 amino acids: CASSLTGPTEAFF. CDR3 in DNA: TGTGCCAGCAGCTTAACAGGCCCCACTGAAGCTTTCTTT.